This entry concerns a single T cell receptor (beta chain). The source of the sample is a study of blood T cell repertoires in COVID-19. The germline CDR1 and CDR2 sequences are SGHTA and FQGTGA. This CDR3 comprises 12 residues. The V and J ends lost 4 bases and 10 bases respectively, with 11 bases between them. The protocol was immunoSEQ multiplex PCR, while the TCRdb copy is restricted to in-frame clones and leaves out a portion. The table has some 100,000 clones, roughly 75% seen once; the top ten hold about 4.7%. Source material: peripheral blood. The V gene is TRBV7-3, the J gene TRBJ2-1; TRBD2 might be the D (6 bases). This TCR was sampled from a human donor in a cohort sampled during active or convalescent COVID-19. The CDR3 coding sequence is TGTGCCAGCAGCTCGATAGCGGAAGAGCAGTTCTTC. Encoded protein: CASSSIAEEQFF.